This T cell receptor beta chain was recovered during a study of blood T cell repertoires in COVID-19. Study at large: The United States, Italy and Spain supplied acute and convalescent COVID-19 samples. From T cells, B-cell-depleted T cells, or PBMCs came the material, which was cDNA or gDNA.

As originally analysed: Quantification of nucleated cells was approximated via reference gene primer amplification. The repertoire was sequenced with immunoSEQ multiplex PCR; TCRdb's copy has only in-frame clones and lacks some. Clonal size and the V and J genes are those of that table, whereas D and trimming came from the DNA. The sample lists around 100,000 clones; approximately 80% were seen once. This clone was seen once. The clonotype comes from a human donor in a cohort sampled during active COVID-19. Sequenced sample: peripheral blood.

The CDR3 region has the DNA TGCGCCAGCAGTGAAGGGGGATCCAAAAACATTCAGTACTTC. It is translated as CASSEGGSKNIQYF. J is TRBJ2-4 and V is TRBV10-1, with D possibly matching TRBD1 (6 bases). In germline, CDR1 is WNHNN, CDR2 SYGVQD (reference sequence). This CDR3 spans 14 amino acids. The V end lost 3 bases, the J end lost 2 bases, and 8 bases lay between the germline ends.